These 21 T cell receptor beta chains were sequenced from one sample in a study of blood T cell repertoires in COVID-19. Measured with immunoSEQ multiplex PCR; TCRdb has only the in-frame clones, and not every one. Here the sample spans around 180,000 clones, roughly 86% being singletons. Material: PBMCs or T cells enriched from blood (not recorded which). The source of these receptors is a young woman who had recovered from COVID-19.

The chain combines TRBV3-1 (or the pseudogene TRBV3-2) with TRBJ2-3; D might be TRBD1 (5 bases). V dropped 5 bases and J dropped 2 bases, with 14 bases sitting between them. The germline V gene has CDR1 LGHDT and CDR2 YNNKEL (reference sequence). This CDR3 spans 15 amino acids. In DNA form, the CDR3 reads TGTGCCAGCAGCAGGGTCCAGGGTAACACAGATACGCAGTATTTT. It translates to CASSRVQGNTDTQYF.

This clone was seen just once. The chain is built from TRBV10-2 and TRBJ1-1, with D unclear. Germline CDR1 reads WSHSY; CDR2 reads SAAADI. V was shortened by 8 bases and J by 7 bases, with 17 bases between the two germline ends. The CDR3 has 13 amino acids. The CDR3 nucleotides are TGCGCCAGCGGCGAGGACTCCCTTCGTGAAGCTTTCTTT. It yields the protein CASGEDSLREAFF.

The CDR3 DNA reads TGTGCCAGCTCACACTCCGGGACAGGGGTGAGGGAGCAGTACTTC. It yields the protein CASSHSGTGVREQYF. The chain couples TRBV18 to TRBJ2-7, with 10 nucleotides matching TRBD1. CDR1 and CDR2 from the germline V gene are KGHSH and LQKENI. V was clipped by 4 bases and J by 7 bases; unmatched bases: 10. This CDR3 has 15 residues.

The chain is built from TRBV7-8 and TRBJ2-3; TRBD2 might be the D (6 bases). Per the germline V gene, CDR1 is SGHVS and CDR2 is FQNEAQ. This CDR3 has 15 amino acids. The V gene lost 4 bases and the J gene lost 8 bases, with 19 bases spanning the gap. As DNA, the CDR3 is TGTGCCAGCAGCTCCTCTGGGGGGACGGCAGGTACGCAGTATTTT. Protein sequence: CASSSSGGTAGTQYF.

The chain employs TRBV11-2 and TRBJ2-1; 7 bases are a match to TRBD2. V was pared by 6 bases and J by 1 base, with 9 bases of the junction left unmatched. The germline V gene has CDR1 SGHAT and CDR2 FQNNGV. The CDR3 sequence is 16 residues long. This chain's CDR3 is CASSGGRAWSYNEQFF. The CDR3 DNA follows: TGTGCCAGCAGTGGTGGGAGGGCTTGGTCCTACAATGAGCAGTTCTTC.

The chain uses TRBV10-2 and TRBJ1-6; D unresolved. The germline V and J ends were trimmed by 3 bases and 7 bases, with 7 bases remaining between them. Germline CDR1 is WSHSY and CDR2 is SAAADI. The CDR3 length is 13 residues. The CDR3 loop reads CASSEQSNSPLHF. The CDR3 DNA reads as TGCGCCAGCAGTGAACAGTCCAATTCACCCCTCCACTTT.

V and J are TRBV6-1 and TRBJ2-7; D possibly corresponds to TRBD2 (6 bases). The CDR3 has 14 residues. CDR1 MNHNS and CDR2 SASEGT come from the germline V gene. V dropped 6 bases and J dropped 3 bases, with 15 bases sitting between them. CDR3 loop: CASSHGLAYYEQYF. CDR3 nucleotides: TGTGCCAGCAGCCACGGGCTAGCGTACTACGAGCAGTACTTC.

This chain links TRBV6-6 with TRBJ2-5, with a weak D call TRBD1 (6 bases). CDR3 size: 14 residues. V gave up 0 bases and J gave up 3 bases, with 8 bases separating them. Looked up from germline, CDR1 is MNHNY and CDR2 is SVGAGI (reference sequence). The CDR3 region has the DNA TGTGCCAGCAGTTACTCGAACAGGGAAGAGACCCAGTACTTC. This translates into CASSYSNREETQYF.

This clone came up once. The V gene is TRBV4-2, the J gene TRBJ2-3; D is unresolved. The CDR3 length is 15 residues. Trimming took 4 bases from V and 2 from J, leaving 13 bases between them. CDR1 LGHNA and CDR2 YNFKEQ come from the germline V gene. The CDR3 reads CASSLEPRTTDTQYF. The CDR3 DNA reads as TGTGCCAGCAGCCTGGAGCCACGAACCACAGATACGCAGTATTTT.

The CDR3 DNA is TGTGCCAGCAGCTTAAACCCTGGCGGGCGGAACACTGAAGCTTTCTTT. This sequence encodes CASSLNPGGRNTEAFF. The chain has TRBV7-9 and TRBJ1-1; D unresolved. The CDR3 extends over 16 amino acids. Per the germline V gene, CDR1 is SEHNR and CDR2 is FQNEAQ (reference sequence). Between the trimmed V and J ends, which lost 2 bases and 1 base, there was a span of 14 bases.

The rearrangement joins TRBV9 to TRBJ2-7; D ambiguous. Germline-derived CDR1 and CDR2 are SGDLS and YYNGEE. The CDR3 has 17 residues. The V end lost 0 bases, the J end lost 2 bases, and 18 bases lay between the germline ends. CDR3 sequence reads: CASSVGGRSTLPYEQYF. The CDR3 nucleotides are TGTGCCAGCAGCGTAGGTGGCCGCTCGACTCTCCCCTACGAGCAGTACTTC. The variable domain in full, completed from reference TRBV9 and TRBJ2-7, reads DSGVTQTPKHLITATGQRVTLRCSPRSGDLSVYWYQQSLDQGLQFLIQYYNGEERAKGNILERFSAQQFPDLHSELNLSSLELGDSALYFCASSVGGRSTLPYEQYFGPGTRLTVT.

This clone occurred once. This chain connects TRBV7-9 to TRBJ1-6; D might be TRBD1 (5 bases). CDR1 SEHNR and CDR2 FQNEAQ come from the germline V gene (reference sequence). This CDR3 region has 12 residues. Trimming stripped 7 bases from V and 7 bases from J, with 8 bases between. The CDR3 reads CASKTENSPLHF. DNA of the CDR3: TGTGCCAGCAAGACAGAGAATTCACCCCTCCACTTT.

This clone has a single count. This CDR3 reads CASSLTDTDTQYF. In DNA, the CDR3 is TGCGCCAGCAGCTTGACAGACACAGATACGCAGTATTTT. This sequence joins TRBV5-1 and TRBJ2-3; D remains unclear. Trimming stripped 1 base from V and 2 bases from J, with 5 bases between. The CDR3 loop spans 13 amino acids. Germline V gene data show CDR1 as SGHRS and CDR2 as YFSETQ.

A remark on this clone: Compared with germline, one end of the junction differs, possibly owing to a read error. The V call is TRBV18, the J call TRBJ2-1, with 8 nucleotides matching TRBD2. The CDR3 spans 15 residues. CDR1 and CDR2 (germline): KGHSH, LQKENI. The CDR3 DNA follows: TGTGCCAGCTCGCCACAGGGCGGGAGGTGGTATGAGCAGTTCTTC. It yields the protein CASSPQGGRWYEQFF.

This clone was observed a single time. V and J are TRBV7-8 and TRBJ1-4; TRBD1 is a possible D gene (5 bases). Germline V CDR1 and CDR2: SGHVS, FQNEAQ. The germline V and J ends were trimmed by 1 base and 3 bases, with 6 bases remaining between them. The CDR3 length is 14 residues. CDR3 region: CASSLGRANEKLFF. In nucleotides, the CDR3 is TGTGCCAGCAGCTTAGGCAGGGCTAATGAAAAACTGTTTTTT. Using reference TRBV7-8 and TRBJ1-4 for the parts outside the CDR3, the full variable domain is GAGVSQSPRYKVAKRGQDVALRCDPISGHVSLFWYQQALGQGPEFLTYFQNEAQLDKSGLPSDRFFAERPEGSVSTLKIQRTQQEDSAVYLCASSLGRANEKLFFGSGTQLSVL.

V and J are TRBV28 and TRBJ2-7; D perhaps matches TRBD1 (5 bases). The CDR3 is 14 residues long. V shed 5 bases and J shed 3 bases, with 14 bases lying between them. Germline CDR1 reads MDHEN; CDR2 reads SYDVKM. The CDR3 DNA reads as TGTGCCAGCAGTCTCACAGGAGCCAACTACGAGCAGTACTTC. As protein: CASSLTGANYEQYF.

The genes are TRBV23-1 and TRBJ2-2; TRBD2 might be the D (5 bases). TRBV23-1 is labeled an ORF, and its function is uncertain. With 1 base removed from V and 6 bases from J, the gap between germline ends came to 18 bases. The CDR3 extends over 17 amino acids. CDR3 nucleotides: TGCGCCAGCAGTCAATTTACGCTCGGGGAGAAGTCCGGGGAGCTGTTTTTT. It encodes CASSQFTLGEKSGELFF.

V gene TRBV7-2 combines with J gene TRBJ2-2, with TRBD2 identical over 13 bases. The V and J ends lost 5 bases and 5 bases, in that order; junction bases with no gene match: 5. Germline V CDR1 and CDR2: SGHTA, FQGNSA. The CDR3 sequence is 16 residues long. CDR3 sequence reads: CASSAPGLAGTGELFF. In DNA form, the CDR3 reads TGTGCCAGCAGCGCACCGGGACTAGCGGGAACCGGGGAGCTGTTTTTT.

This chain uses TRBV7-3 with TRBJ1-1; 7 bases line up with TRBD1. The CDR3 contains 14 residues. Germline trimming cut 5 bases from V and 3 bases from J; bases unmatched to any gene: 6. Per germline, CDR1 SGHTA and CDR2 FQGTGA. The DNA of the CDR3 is TGTGCCAGCAGCCCAGGACAGGCCTACACTGAAGCTTTCTTT. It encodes CASSPGQAYTEAFF.

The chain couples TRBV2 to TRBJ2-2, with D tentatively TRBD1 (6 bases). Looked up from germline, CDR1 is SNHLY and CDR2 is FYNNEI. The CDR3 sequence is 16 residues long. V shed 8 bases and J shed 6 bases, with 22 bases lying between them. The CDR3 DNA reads TGTGCCAGCCGGGGTGAGACAGGACCTTCGGCCGGGGAGCTGTTTTTT. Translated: CASRGETGPSAGELFF.

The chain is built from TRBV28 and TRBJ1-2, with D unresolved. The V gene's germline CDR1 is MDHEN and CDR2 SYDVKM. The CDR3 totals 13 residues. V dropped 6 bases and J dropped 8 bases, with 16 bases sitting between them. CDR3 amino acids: CASSPLVHWGYTF. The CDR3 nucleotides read TGTGCCAGCAGCCCCTTAGTCCACTGGGGCTACACCTTC.